At least ten counts were recorded for the clone carrying this TCR beta chain. V trimming: 1 base; J trimming: 0 bases; junction bases outside the gene matches: 5. This CDR3 region has 17 residues. The germline gives CDR1 LGHNA, CDR2 YNFKEQ. The sample originates from a study of blood T cells in healthy people across ages. Next came a second PCR, run for about 6 to 12 cycles, which used a sample-barcoded 5' primer along with a J-beta primer mix. A single record per CDR3 protein comes from TCRdb applying MiXCR to the 5' RACE reads. The table has hundreds of thousands of distinct CDR3 sequences, 40% to 65% seen once; the top ten hold roughly 13%.

The specimen sequenced was blood. The V and J genes are TRBV4-2 and TRBJ2-3; 9 nucleotides match TRBD2. The clonotype originates from a woman older than 75 in good health. CDR3 region: CASSQVLAGISTDTQYF. CDR3 nucleotide sequence: TGTGCCAGCAGCCAAGTTCTAGCGGGGATTAGCACAGATACGCAGTATTTT.